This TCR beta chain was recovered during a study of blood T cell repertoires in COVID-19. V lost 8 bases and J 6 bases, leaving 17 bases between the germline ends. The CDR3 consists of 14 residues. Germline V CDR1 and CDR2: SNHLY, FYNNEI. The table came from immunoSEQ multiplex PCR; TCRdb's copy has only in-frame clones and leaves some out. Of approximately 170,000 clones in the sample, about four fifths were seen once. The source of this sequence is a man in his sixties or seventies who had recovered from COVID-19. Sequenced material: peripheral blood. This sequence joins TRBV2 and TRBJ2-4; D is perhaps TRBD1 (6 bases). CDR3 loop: CASLGTPETNIQYF. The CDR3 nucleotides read TGTGCCAGCTTAGGGACACCCGAAACAAACATTCAGTACTTC.